Each of the 17 T cell receptor beta chains below was sequenced from the same sample in a study of T cells in Graves' hyperthyroidism and ophthalmopathy. Regions amplified from RNA transcripts were the TCR beta CDR3 regions. HTBI primers were employed in a first-round RT-PCR of the TCR CDR3. TCRdb recomputed calls from the multiplex PCR reads with MiXCR, one row per CDR3 protein. The sample holds about 590,000 distinct CDR3 sequences; 15% to 17% are singletons and the top ten take approximately 7%. The sequencing sample was made of blood. The receptors here all came from a woman aged 30 to 39 with Graves' hyperthyroidism.

This clonotype was observed many times. The gene calls are TRBV27 and TRBJ2-5; TRBD2 aligns across 7 bases. The CDR3 loop spans 12 amino acids. Germline values: CDR1 MNHEY, CDR2 SMNVEV (reference sequence). The junction had 3 bases not matched to a gene; V was cut back by 8 bases and J by 3 bases. CDR3 nucleotides: TGTGCCAGCGGGAGGGCCGAAGAGACCCAGTACTTC. It is translated as CASGRAEETQYF.

This clonotype was seen repeatedly, ten times or more. The V and J genes are TRBV20-1 and TRBJ2-1, with 8 positions matching TRBD2. There are 14 residues in the CDR3. J gave up 5 bases and V 6 bases, and 9 bases lay outside the gene matches. Per germline, CDR1 DFQATT and CDR2 SNEGSKA (reference sequence). This chain's CDR3 is CSADQRESHNEQFF. CDR3 DNA: TGCAGTGCCGACCAGCGGGAGTCCCACAATGAGCAGTTCTTC.

This clonotype was recorded at least ten times. The rearrangement links TRBV30 to TRBJ1-5; D remains unclear. Trimming cost V 3 bases and J 5 bases, with 11 bases left between them. Germline V gives CDR1 GTSNPN, CDR2 SVGIG (reference sequence). The CDR3 loop spans 13 amino acids. The DNA of the CDR3 is TGTGCCTGGAGGCAACGGACGGATCAGCCCCAGCATTTT. Translation: CAWRQRTDQPQHF.

This clonotype was observed a handful of times. The chain joins TRBV4-1 to TRBJ2-3, with D tentatively TRBD2 (5 bases). The CDR3 runs to 12 residues. The V and J ends lost 4 bases and 5 bases respectively, with 7 bases between them. The germline CDR1 and CDR2 sequences are MGHRA and YSYEKL. The CDR3 region is CASSPTRDTQYF. CDR3 sequence (DNA): TGCGCCAGCAGCCCCACTAGAGATACGCAGTATTTT.

The chain has TRBV7-9 and TRBJ2-4; possibly TRBD1 for D (6 bases). The CDR3 spans 12 residues. V lost 5 bases to trimming and J lost 11 bases, with 13 bases between them. Germline assignment: CDR1 SEHNR and CDR2 FQNEAQ (reference sequence). In nucleotides, the CDR3 is TGTGCCAGCAGCAGTGACAGGCCGGTTCAGTACTTC. Its translation: CASSSDRPVQYF.

The rearrangement joins TRBV6-1 to TRBJ2-1; a weak D match, TRBD2 (6 bases). V dropped 6 bases and J dropped 5 bases, with 17 bases sitting between them. The CDR3 spans 15 residues. Germline assignment: CDR1 MNHNS and CDR2 SASEGT. The CDR3 DNA reads TGTGCCAGCAGCGCCCCCGTAGCGGCTCACAATGAGCAGTTCTTC. Translated: CASSAPVAAHNEQFF.

This clonotype came up many times. CDR3 sequence reads: CASSFGTGGDEQYF. DNA of the CDR3: TGCGCCAGCAGCTTCGGGACAGGGGGCGACGAGCAGTACTTC. The rearrangement joins TRBV5-1 to TRBJ2-7; TRBD1 aligns across 12 bases. Germline V gene lookup returns CDR1 SGHRS and CDR2 YFSETQ. J lost 5 bases, V lost 2 bases, and 2 bases had no gene match. This CDR3 is 14 amino acids long.

As for this clonotype: With a much larger clone just one base away, this may be a read error. This chain links TRBV10-1 with TRBJ2-5; a weak D match, TRBD2 (5 bases). The CDR3 sequence is 15 residues long. The germline gives CDR1 WNHNN, CDR2 SYGVQD (reference sequence). CDR3 coding DNA: TGCGCCAGCAGTGAGTCGAGCGGAGTCCAAGAGACCCGGTACTTC. Translating it yields CASSESSGVQETRYF.

The sample holds many counts of this clonotype. The chain joins TRBV12-3 or TRBV12-4 to TRBJ1-5; D is ambiguous. The CDR3 runs to 12 residues. The ends were cut back, 6 bases at V and 8 bases at J, with 11 bases in the middle. This CDR3 is CASRLSSEPQHF. In DNA, the CDR3 is TGTGCCAGCAGGTTATCTTCGGAGCCCCAGCATTTT.

This sequence joins TRBV7-2 and TRBJ2-1, with no clear D. CDR1 is SGHTA and CDR2 is FQGNSA in the germline V gene. Trimming took 3 bases from V and 6 from J, leaving 12 bases between them. This CDR3 is 14 amino acids long. CDR3 sequence reads: CASSFGLLVNEQFF. DNA of the CDR3: TGTGCCAGCAGCTTCGGGCTACTCGTCAATGAGCAGTTCTTC.

This clonotype was found many times. The chain combines TRBV28 with TRBJ2-1; D ambiguous. Germline CDR1 MDHEN, CDR2 SYDVKM. The V end lost 5 bases, the J end lost 8 bases, and 10 bases lay between the germline ends. This CDR3 is 12 amino acids long. CDR3 DNA sequence: TGTGCCAGCAGTGCGGTTGTCGATGAGCAGTTCTTC. Protein product: CASSAVVDEQFF.

J is TRBJ2-7 and V is TRBV2, with 11 bases that match TRBD1. V lost 6 bases to trimming and J lost 6 bases; unmatched junction nucleotides: 13. Germline CDR1 is SNHLY and CDR2 is FYNNEI. The CDR3 loop spans 16 amino acids. CDR3 sequence reads: CASRNRTPGQGVEQYF. The CDR3 region has the DNA TGTGCCAGCAGAAACCGGACTCCGGGACAGGGGGTCGAGCAGTACTTC.

This clonotype was detected many times. V and J are TRBV20-1 and TRBJ2-7; D gene ambiguous. The CDR3 loop spans 12 amino acids. Germline-derived CDR1 and CDR2 are DFQATT and SNEGSKA (reference sequence). V lost 3 bases, J lost 1 base, and 7 bases lay in between. The CDR3 region has the DNA TGCAGTGCTAGTGTTGGTTCCTACGAGCAGTACTTC. Its translation is CSASVGSYEQYF.

This clonotype was detected ten times or more. The chain links TRBV6-1 to TRBJ2-7, with D perhaps TRBD2 (6 bases). Trimming removed 5 bases at V and 6 bases at J, with 14 bases between. Germline V lookup: CDR1 MNHNS, CDR2 SASEGT. This CDR3 comprises 13 residues. In DNA, the CDR3 is TGTGCCAGCAGTTCCACGACTAGTAGCGAGCAGTACTTC. Its protein product is CASSSTTSSEQYF.

In its sample, this clonotype was seen many times. This chain joins TRBV2 and TRBJ2-7; a possible D gene is TRBD1 (5 bases). This CDR3 spans 12 amino acids. Per the germline V gene, CDR1 is SNHLY and CDR2 is FYNNEI. The V and J ends lost 9 bases and 2 bases respectively, with 11 bases between them. The chain's CDR3 is CASIDRAYEQYF. Written as DNA, the CDR3 is TGTGCCAGTATCGACAGAGCCTACGAGCAGTACTTC.

Only a few counts were recorded for this clonotype. This chain connects TRBV11-2 to TRBJ2-3; D is perhaps TRBD2 (6 bases). Germline CDR1 and CDR2: SGHAT and FQNNGV. The CDR3 consists of 17 residues. Trimming took 5 bases from V and 4 from J, leaving 22 bases between them. For the CDR3, the DNA is TGTGCCAGCAGCCGCGAACCGCGGGGACCTAGGGCAGATACGCAGTATTTT. As protein: CASSREPRGPRADTQYF. The full variable domain, with the rest looked up from reference TRBV11-2 and TRBJ2-3, is EAGVAQSPRYKIIEKRQSVAFWCNPISGHATLYWYQQILGQGPKLLIQFQNNGVVDDSQLPKDRFSAERLKGVDSTLKIQPAKLEDSAVYLCASSREPRGPRADTQYFGPGTRLTVL.

The chain links TRBV4-2 to TRBJ2-7; perhaps D is TRBD1 or TRBD2 (5 bases each). V was pared by 5 bases and J by 3 bases, with 14 bases between. This CDR3 has 14 amino acids. CDR1 LGHNA and CDR2 YNFKEQ come from the germline V gene. CDR3: CASSGPGPFYEQYF. DNA of the CDR3: TGTGCCAGCAGCGGACCGGGGCCCTTCTACGAGCAGTACTTC.